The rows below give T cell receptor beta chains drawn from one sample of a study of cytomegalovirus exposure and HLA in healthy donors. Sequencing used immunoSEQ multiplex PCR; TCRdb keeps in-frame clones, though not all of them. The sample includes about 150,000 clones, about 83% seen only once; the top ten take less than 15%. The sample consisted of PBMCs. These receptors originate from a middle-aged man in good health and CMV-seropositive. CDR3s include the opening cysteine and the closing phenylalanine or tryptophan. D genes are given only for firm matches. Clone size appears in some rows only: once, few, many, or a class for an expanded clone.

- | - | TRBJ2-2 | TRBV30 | TGTGCCTGGAGTAAACCGGGACACATCACCGGGGAGCTGTTTTTT | CAWSKPGHITGELFF
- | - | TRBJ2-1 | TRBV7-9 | TGTGCCAGCAGCTCAACTCTAGGGGATAATGAGCAGTTCTTC | CASSSTLGDNEQFF
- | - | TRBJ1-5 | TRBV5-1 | TGCGCCAGCAGCTTTGGGGGGAAGGGTCAGCCCCAGCATTTT | CASSFGGKGQPQHF
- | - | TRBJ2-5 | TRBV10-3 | TGTGCCATCAGTGACGGTTCGGTGGTCCAGTACTTC | CAISDGSVVQYF
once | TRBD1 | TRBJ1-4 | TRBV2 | TGTGCCACCCAGGGGGTGGGTGAAAAACTGTTTTTT | CATQGVGEKLFF
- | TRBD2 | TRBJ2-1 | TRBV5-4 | TGTGCCAGCTCAATACCCGCTAGCGGGGCTAATGAGCAGTTCTTC | CASSIPASGANEQFF
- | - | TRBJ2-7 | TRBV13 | TGTGCCAGCAGCTTACTAGGGGCCTACGAGCAGTACTTC | CASSLLGAYEQYF
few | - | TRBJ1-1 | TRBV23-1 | TGCGCCAGCAGTCGTGTAAGACTGCAGGCTTTCTTT | CASSRVRLQAFF
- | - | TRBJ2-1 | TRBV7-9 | TGTTCCAGCAGCTCCTTCAATGAGCAGTTCTTC | CSSSSFNEQFF
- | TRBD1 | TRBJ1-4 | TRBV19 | TGTGCCAGTAGTCTTAACAGGGGAACTAATGAAAAACTGTTTTTT | CASSLNRGTNEKLFF
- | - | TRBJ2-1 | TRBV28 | TGTGCCAGCACCGAACCTGACACCTACAATGAGCAGTTCTTC | CASTEPDTYNEQFF
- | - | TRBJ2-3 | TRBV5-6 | TGTGCCAGCACGTCGGCCTGGAGCTCCCGAGTGGATACGCAGTATTTT | CASTSAWSSRVDTQYF
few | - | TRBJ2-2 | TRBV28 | TGTGCCAGCAGGCCTCAGGGTACCGGGGAGCTGTTTTTT | CASRPQGTGELFF
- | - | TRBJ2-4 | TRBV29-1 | TGCAGCGTATTAGCGGATAGAGCCAAAAACATTCAGTACTTC | CSVLADRAKNIQYF
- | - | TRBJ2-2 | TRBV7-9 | TGTGCCAGCAGCCCCCAGGGTATCGACACCGGGGAGCTGTTTTTT | CASSPQGIDTGELFF
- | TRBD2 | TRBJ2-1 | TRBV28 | TGTGCCAGCAGTTTTAGGTTAGCGGGACTTTCAAGCTCCTACAATGAGCAGTTCTTC | CASSFRLAGLSSSYNEQFF
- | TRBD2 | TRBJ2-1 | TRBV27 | TGTGCCAGCAGTTTATCGATTGGGACTAGCGGGAGGGGAGATACGTTCTTC | CASSLSIGTSGRGDTFF
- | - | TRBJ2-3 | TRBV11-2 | TGTGCCAGCAGACAGACCAGGGTGGCTACGCAGTATTTT | CASRQTRVATQYF
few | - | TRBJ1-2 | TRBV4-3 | TGCGCCAGCAGCCAAGATTCTCAGGGGAATGGCTACACCTTC | CASSQDSQGNGYTF
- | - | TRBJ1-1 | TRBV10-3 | TGTGCCATCAGTGAGTGGTTACGGGGAGAAAACACTGAAGCTTTCTTT | CAISEWLRGENTEAFF
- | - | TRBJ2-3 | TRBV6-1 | TGTGCCAGCAGTGAAACTAGCCCGCTCGTAGATACGCAGTATTTT | CASSETSPLVDTQYF
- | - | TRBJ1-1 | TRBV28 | TGTGCCAGCAGTGACCCTGGACATCCCGCGTCGAACACTGAAGCTTTCTTT | CASSDPGHPASNTEAFF
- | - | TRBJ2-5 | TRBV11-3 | TGTGCCAGCAGCTTAGCGGGAACAGAGACCCAGTACTTC | CASSLAGTETQYF
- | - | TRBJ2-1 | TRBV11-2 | TGTGCCAGCAGCTCCCCTTTTCGCGTAAGGGGGAATGAGCAGTTCTTC | CASSSPFRVRGNEQFF